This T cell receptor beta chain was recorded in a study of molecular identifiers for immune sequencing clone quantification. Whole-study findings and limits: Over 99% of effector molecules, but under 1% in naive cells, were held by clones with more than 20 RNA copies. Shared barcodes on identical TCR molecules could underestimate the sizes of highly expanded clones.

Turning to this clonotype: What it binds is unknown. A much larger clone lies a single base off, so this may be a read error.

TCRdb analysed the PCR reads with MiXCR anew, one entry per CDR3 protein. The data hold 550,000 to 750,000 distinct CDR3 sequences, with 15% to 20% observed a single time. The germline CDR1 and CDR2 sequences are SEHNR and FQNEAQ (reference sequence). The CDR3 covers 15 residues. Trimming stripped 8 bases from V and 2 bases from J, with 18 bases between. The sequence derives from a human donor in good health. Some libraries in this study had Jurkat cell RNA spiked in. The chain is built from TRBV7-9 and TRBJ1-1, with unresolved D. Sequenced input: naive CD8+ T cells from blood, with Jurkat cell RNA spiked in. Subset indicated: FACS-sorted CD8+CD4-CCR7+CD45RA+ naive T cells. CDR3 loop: CASCYQVGYNTEAFF. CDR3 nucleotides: TGTGCCAGCTGCTATCAGGTGGGGTATAACACTGAAGCTTTCTTT.